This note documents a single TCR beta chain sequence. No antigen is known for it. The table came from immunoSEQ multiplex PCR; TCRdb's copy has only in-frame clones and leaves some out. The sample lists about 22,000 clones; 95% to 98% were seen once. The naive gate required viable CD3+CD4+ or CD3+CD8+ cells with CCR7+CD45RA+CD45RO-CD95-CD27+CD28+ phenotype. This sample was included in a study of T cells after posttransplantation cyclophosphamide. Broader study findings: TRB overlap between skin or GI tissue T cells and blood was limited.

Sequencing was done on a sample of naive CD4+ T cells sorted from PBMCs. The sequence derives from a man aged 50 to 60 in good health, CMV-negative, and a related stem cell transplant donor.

Here the CDR3 reads CASRAGLMNTEAFF. CDR3 bases: TGTGCCAGCAGAGCAGGGCTCATGAACACTGAAGCTTTCTTT. This chain connects TRBV6-5 to TRBJ1-1, with D tentatively TRBD1 (5 bases). The CDR3 totals 14 residues. Germline V gene lookup returns CDR1 MNHEY and CDR2 SVGAGI. V was trimmed by 6 bases and J by 0 bases, leaving 11 bases between them.